The 32 T cell receptor beta chains below all came from one sample that was sequenced in a study of vaccination effects on CD4 cells after COVID-19. Cells that had been cultured for nine to eleven days were the source of isolated CD4+ T cells. Their antigens are not known. Using immunoSEQ multiplex PCR, the repertoire was profiled, and TCRdb retains in-frame clones only, with some absent. The data show tens of thousands of clones, about four fifths seen once. This specimen was CD4+ T cells from PBMCs cultured without peptide, taken before COVID-19 vaccination. These receptors were obtained from a human donor who received a COVID-19 vaccine.

The chain joins TRBV29-1 to TRBJ2-7, with a possible D match to TRBD1 (6 bases). Deletions cut 4 bases from V and 2 bases from J, with 9 bases between. The germline V gene has CDR1 SQVTM and CDR2 ANQGSEA. This CDR3 spans 12 amino acids. The CDR3 sequence: CSVGDNTYEQYF. The CDR3 DNA reads as TGCAGCGTTGGGGACAATACCTACGAGCAGTACTTC.

CDR3 protein: CAWRAGAPSGNTIYF. For the CDR3, the DNA is TGTGCCTGGAGGGCAGGGGCCCCCTCTGGAAACACCATATATTTT. The chain recombines TRBV30 with TRBJ1-3; maybe TRBD1 (6 bases). V was trimmed by 3 bases and J by 0 bases, leaving 12 bases between them. The CDR3 loop spans 15 amino acids. CDR1 GTSNPN and CDR2 SVGIG come from the germline V gene (reference sequence). Supplemented by reference TRBV30 and TRBJ1-3, the full variable domain reads SQTIHQWPATLVQPVGSPLSLECTVEGTSNPNLYWYRQAAGRGLQLLFYSVGIGQISSEVPQNLSASRPQDRQFILSSKKLLLSDSGFYLCAWRAGAPSGNTIYFGEGSWLTVV.

The chain is built from TRBV5-6 and TRBJ2-3; 12 positions agree with TRBD2. The CDR3 extends over 17 amino acids. The germline gives CDR1 SGHDT, CDR2 YYEEEE. V was clipped by 1 base and J by 6 bases; unmatched bases: 9. The CDR3 DNA is TGTGCCAGCAGCTTGTTAGGGCTAGCGGGAGGGAGCGATACGCAGTATTTT. Translated: CASSLLGLAGGSDTQYF.

This clone was detected only a few times. The chain recombines TRBV10-2 with TRBJ1-5; 9 bases are a match to TRBD1. Germline V gene data show CDR1 as WSHSY and CDR2 as SAAADI. Germline trimming cut 4 bases from V and 7 bases from J; bases unmatched to any gene: 2. The CDR3 totals 13 residues. CDR3 residues: CASSGDRAQPQHF. The CDR3 region has the DNA TGCGCCAGCAGTGGGGACAGGGCGCAGCCCCAGCATTTT.

This rearrangement joins TRBV18 to TRBJ1-1; D unresolved. The CDR3 spans 13 residues. CDR1 KGHSH and CDR2 LQKENI come from the germline V gene. Trimming left V 3 bases short and J 7 bases short, with 12 bases between. The CDR3 loop is CASSPLLDIEAFF. The CDR3 coding sequence is TGTGCCAGCTCACCCCTACTTGATATTGAAGCTTTCTTT.

This clone was counted between two and nine times. The chain combines TRBV7-2 with TRBJ1-3, with no clear D. This CDR3 has 14 residues. V lost 5 bases to trimming and J lost 0 bases, with 8 bases between them. CDR1 and CDR2 (germline): SGHTA, FQGNSA. The CDR3 spells CASSPDISGNTIYF. The CDR3 DNA follows: TGTGCCAGCAGCCCTGACATCTCTGGAAACACCATATATTTT.

The genes are TRBV18 and TRBJ2-6, with D perhaps TRBD2 (5 bases). The germline V and J ends were trimmed by 7 bases and 2 bases, with 12 bases remaining between them. Germline CDR1 is KGHSH and CDR2 is LQKENI. The CDR3 covers 15 residues. The CDR3 reads CASWIRDAGANVLTF. DNA of the CDR3: TGTGCCAGCTGGATTCGGGATGCTGGGGCCAACGTCCTGACTTTC.

This clone was counted between two and nine times. V and J are TRBV27 and TRBJ2-7; 7 bases agree with TRBD1. V was clipped by 4 bases and J by 3 bases; unmatched bases: 6. Germline values: CDR1 MNHEY, CDR2 SMNVEV (reference sequence). The CDR3 has 14 amino acids. The CDR3 DNA follows: TGTGCCAGCAGTTACCGACAGGGTTACTACGAGCAGTACTTC. Amino acid sequence: CASSYRQGYYEQYF.

The chain is built from TRBV3-1 (or the pseudogene TRBV3-2) and TRBJ1-3, with 9 bases that match TRBD1. Germline CDR1 is LGHDT and CDR2 is YNNKEL (reference sequence). The CDR3 runs to 16 residues. V lost 1 base, J lost 6 bases, and 7 bases stayed unmatched. The CDR3 region is CASSQGGTGRENTIYF. Here the CDR3 DNA reads TGTGCCAGCAGCCAAGGGGGGACAGGGAGAGAAAACACCATATATTTT.

This clone is a singleton in its sample. The CDR3 here is CASSPPGQASYEQYF. The CDR3 DNA sequence: TGTGCCAGCTCACCCCCGGGTCAGGCCTCCTACGAGCAGTACTTC. This chain joins TRBV18 and TRBJ2-7, with D unclear. Germline CDR1 KGHSH, CDR2 LQKENI. The CDR3 consists of 15 residues. Trimming shortened V by 3 bases and J by 0 bases, and 12 bases separated the two germline ends. The variable domain in full, completed from reference TRBV18 and TRBJ2-7, reads NAGVMQNPRHLVRRRGQEARLRCSPMKGHSHVYWYRQLPEEGLKFMVYLQKENIIDESGMPKERFSAEFPKEGPSILRIQQVVRGDSAAYFCASSPPGQASYEQYFGPGTRLTVT.

The J gene is TRBJ1-1, the V gene TRBV3-1 (or the pseudogene TRBV3-2); D is undetermined. Germline CDR1 and CDR2: LGHDT and YNNKEL (reference sequence). Trimming pared 3 bases from V and 4 bases from J, leaving 6 bases between. The CDR3 spans 12 residues. The CDR3, as DNA: TGTGCCAGCAGCCACGGTTTCACTGAAGCTTTCTTT. Its protein is CASSHGFTEAFF.

The rearrangement uses TRBV4-3 and TRBJ1-4; D perhaps matches TRBD1 (6 bases). CDR1 LGHNA and CDR2 YSLEER come from the germline V gene. This CDR3 has 16 amino acids. V lost 1 base and J lost 7, with 16 bases in between. CDR3 loop: CASSQGLTGGGEKLFF. CDR3 DNA sequence: TGCGCCAGCAGCCAAGGGTTGACAGGCGGGGGTGAAAAACTGTTTTTT.

The chain has TRBV6-5 and TRBJ2-7; 10 bases match TRBD1. Germline assignment: CDR1 MNHEY and CDR2 SVGAGI. This CDR3 region has 14 residues. The trim removed 6 bases at V and 6 bases at J, leaving 8 bases unmatched. The CDR3 is CASSSGTGVGEQYF. The CDR3 DNA follows: TGTGCCAGCAGCTCCGGGACAGGGGTCGGCGAGCAGTACTTC.

The chain recombines TRBV6-5 with TRBJ2-7; the match to TRBD1 covers 11 bases. The CDR3 runs 15 residues. J lost 3 bases, V lost 0 bases, and 1 base had no gene match. CDR1 and CDR2 (germline): MNHEY, SVGAGI. CDR3 coding DNA: TGTGCCAGCAGTTACTCGGGGACAGGGGGCTACGAGCAGTACTTC. Translation gives CASSYSGTGGYEQYF.

This clone has a single count. Other DNA variants within this sample encode the same CDR3. The J gene is TRBJ2-5, the V gene TRBV9; D is possibly TRBD1 (6 bases). The CDR3 sequence is 14 residues long. Trimming cost V 0 bases and J 2 bases, with 8 bases left between them. Germline values: CDR1 SGDLS, CDR2 YYNGEE. This CDR3 reads CASSVGTVQETQYF. The CDR3 DNA sequence: TGTGCCAGCAGCGTAGGGACAGTTCAAGAGACCCAGTACTTC.

The chain carries TRBV7-2 and TRBJ2-7; TRBD2 aligns across 7 bases. The V and J ends lost 5 bases and 2 bases, in that order; junction bases with no gene match: 6. Per the germline V gene, CDR1 is SGHTA and CDR2 is FQGNSA. The CDR3 runs to 14 residues. The CDR3 coding sequence is TGTGCCAGCAGCCTTGGACTAGAGACCTACGAGCAGTACTTC. Translating it yields CASSLGLETYEQYF. Complete variable domain (other parts from reference TRBV7-2 and TRBJ2-7): GAGVSQSPSNKVTEKGKDVELRCDPISGHTALYWYRQSLGQGLEFLIYFQGNSAPDKSGLPSDRFSAERTGGSVSTLTIQRTQQEDSAVYLCASSLGLETYEQYFGPGTRLTVT.

The chain recombines TRBV5-4 with TRBJ2-5; no reliable D call. This CDR3 has 14 residues. Germline V gives CDR1 SGHNT, CDR2 YYREEE (reference sequence). Trimming shortened V by 0 bases and J by 2 bases, and 8 bases separated the two germline ends. CDR3 loop: CASSLGYLQETQYF. CDR3 nucleotides: TGTGCCAGCAGCTTGGGGTACTTACAAGAGACCCAGTACTTC.

The V and J genes are TRBV21-1 and TRBJ1-6. TRBV21-1 constitutes a pseudogene. The length of the CDR3 is 12 residues. The CDR3 spells CASSKARWGLHF. CDR3 coding DNA: TGTGCCAGCAGCAAAGCGCGCTGGGGCCTCCACTTT.

This clone has just one count. This chain links TRBV5-1 with TRBJ1-3; 7 bases line up with TRBD1. V shed 0 bases, J shed 2 bases, and the junction held 5 bases outside the gene matches. The germline CDR1 and CDR2 sequences are SGHRS and YFSETQ. The CDR3 has 16 amino acids. Here the CDR3 reads CASSLEEGAPGNTIYF. The CDR3 nucleotides are TGCGCCAGCAGCTTGGAGGAGGGGGCGCCTGGAAACACCATATATTTT. Variable domain in full (rest from reference TRBV5-1 and TRBJ1-3): KAGVTQTPRYLIKTRGQQVTLSCSPISGHRSVSWYQQTPGQGLQFLFEYFSETQRNKGNFPGRFSGRQFSNSRSEMNVSTLELGDSALYLCASSLEEGAPGNTIYFGEGSWLTVV.

V usage is TRBV5-4 and J usage is TRBJ2-7, with TRBD1 as a possible D gene (6 bases). Germline V gene sequence: CDR1 SGHNT, CDR2 YYREEE (reference sequence). V dropped 0 bases and J dropped 1 base, with 11 bases sitting between them. The CDR3 runs to 15 residues. The CDR3 region has the DNA TGTGCCAGCAGCTTGGAGGCAGGGGCTTCCTACGAGCAGTACTTC. This codes for CASSLEAGASYEQYF.

The CDR3: CASSPLFSPATNEKLFF. The CDR3 region has the DNA TGTGCCAGCAGCCCCCTGTTTAGTCCTGCAACTAATGAAAAACTGTTTTTT. The V call is TRBV7-9, the J call TRBJ1-4; no firm D call. The ends were cut back, 5 bases at V and 0 bases at J, with 16 bases in the middle. CDR3 length: 17 amino acids. Germline loops: CDR1 SEHNR, CDR2 FQNEAQ (reference sequence).

This chain connects TRBV6-6 to TRBJ2-3, with D perhaps assigned TRBD1 or TRBD2 (5 bases each). CDR1 and CDR2 (germline): MNHNY, SVGAGI (reference sequence). V lost 8 bases and J 4 bases, leaving 16 bases between the germline ends. The CDR3 runs to 14 residues. CDR3 bases: TGTGCCAGCCTGGAACCGGGACGGGCAGATACGCAGTATTTT. The encoded protein is CASLEPGRADTQYF.

The gene calls are TRBV25-1 and TRBJ2-1; 10 nucleotides agree with TRBD1. There are 16 residues in the CDR3. The germline V gene has CDR1 MGHDK and CDR2 SYGVNS. Trimming at V came to 4 bases and at J to 0 bases, leaving 3 bases not matched to a gene. CDR3 residues: CASSVRDRGSYNEQFF. In DNA form, the CDR3 reads TGTGCCAGCAGTGTCCGGGACAGGGGCTCCTACAATGAGCAGTTCTTC.

The rearrangement joins TRBV9 to TRBJ2-3, with D maybe TRBD1 (6 bases). The CDR3 consists of 14 residues. V lost 3 bases and J 0 bases, leaving 8 bases between the germline ends. Per the germline V gene, CDR1 is SGDLS and CDR2 is YYNGEE. The CDR3 DNA sequence: TGTGCCAGCAGCGGGGGGCCTAGCACAGATACGCAGTATTTT. Its translation is CASSGGPSTDTQYF.

The chain is built from TRBV5-3 and TRBJ2-7; maybe TRBD2 (6 bases). TRBV5-3 is placed among ORFs of uncertain function. With 4 bases removed from V and 3 bases from J, the gap between germline ends came to 23 bases. The CDR3 length is 17 residues. This CDR3 reads CARSPRNWTWGDYEQYF. DNA for the CDR3: TGTGCCAGAAGCCCGAGGAACTGGACGTGGGGGGACTACGAGCAGTACTTC.

The CDR3 DNA sequence: TGCAGCGTTGATGAGGGGGCGGCGGAAGCTTTCTTT. As protein: CSVDEGAAEAFF. This chain links TRBV29-1 with TRBJ1-1; 7 nucleotides align to TRBD1. The length of the CDR3 is 12 residues. In germline, CDR1 is SQVTM, CDR2 ANQGSEA. J gave up 8 bases and V 3 bases, and 6 bases lay outside the gene matches.

The chain couples TRBV28 to TRBJ1-2; D possibly corresponds to TRBD1 (6 bases). V lost 1 base and J 7 bases, leaving 10 bases between the germline ends. Per the germline V gene, CDR1 is MDHEN and CDR2 is SYDVKM. The CDR3 consists of 13 residues. The CDR3 nucleotides read TGTGCCAGCAGTTTATACGACAGGTCTGGCTACACCTTC. Encoded protein: CASSLYDRSGYTF.

This clone has a single count. CDR3 protein: CASSFSGRATGELFF. The CDR3 nucleotides are TGTGCCAGCAGCTTTAGCGGGAGGGCCACCGGGGAGCTGTTTTTT. The chain recombines TRBV11-2 with TRBJ2-2; 11 bases map to TRBD2. Germline V CDR1 and CDR2: SGHAT, FQNNGV. The CDR3 sequence is 15 residues long. With 3 bases clipped from V and 4 bases from J, the junction kept 1 base outside the gene matches.

The chain couples TRBV3-1 (or the pseudogene TRBV3-2) to TRBJ2-1; 7 positions agree with TRBD2. The CDR3 extends over 13 amino acids. Trimming took 3 bases from V and 6 from J; bases not matched to a gene: 2. CDR1 LGHDT and CDR2 YNNKEL come from the germline V gene (reference sequence). CDR3 sequence: CASSQREINEQFF. In DNA, the CDR3 is TGTGCCAGCAGCCAGCGGGAGATCAATGAGCAGTTCTTC.

V and J are TRBV29-1 and TRBJ1-1; D is unresolved. CDR3 size: 13 residues. The ends were cut back, 4 bases at V and 0 bases at J, with 9 bases in the middle. From germline, CDR1 is SQVTM and CDR2 ANQGSEA. The CDR3, as DNA: TGCAGCGTTGGTTTAGGGTTGAACACTGAAGCTTTCTTT. It encodes CSVGLGLNTEAFF.

The chain recombines TRBV4-1 with TRBJ2-5; D gene ambiguous. CDR3 length equals 12 residues. Germline CDR1 and CDR2: MGHRA and YSYEKL. The V gene lost 4 bases and the J gene lost 5 bases, with 8 bases spanning the gap. The CDR3 loop is CASSRPGETQYF. CDR3 DNA sequence: TGCGCCAGCAGCCGCCCCGGGGAGACCCAGTACTTC.

This clone has only one observation. The V call is TRBV12-3 or TRBV12-4, the J call TRBJ1-1; tentative D call: TRBD1 (6 bases). Trimming removed 3 bases at V and 11 bases at J, with 16 bases between. The CDR3 covers 13 residues. This CDR3 reads CASSFEGRGQAFF. The DNA of the CDR3 is TGTGCCAGCAGTTTCGAGGGGCGGGGGCAGGCTTTCTTT.